The rows below give T cell receptor beta chains drawn from one sample of a study of lymphopenia after photon versus proton radiotherapy. TCRdb's copy holds only in-frame clones and misses some; the assay was immunoSEQ multiplex PCR. The sample holds fewer than 50,000 clones, 65% to 90% seen once. The material sequenced was peripheral blood, taken from a patient treated with photon-based radiotherapy. The receptors stem from a man in his forties with gastric cancer. Each CDR3 is given with its conserved first and last residue. A D gene is named only where the DNA matches it firmly. Clone size is given for some rows only: seen once, a few or many times, or a class if the clone is expanded.

j_call d_call cdr3_length v_call clone_size cdr3_nt cdr3_aa
TRBJ1-4 TRBD1 14 TRBV11-2 - TGTGCCAGCTCCCCCGGGACAGGTGGAGGTTCGCTGTTTTTT CASSPGTGGGSLFF
TRBJ2-1 TRBD2 16 TRBV7-9 - TGTGCCAGCAGTCATCAGCGGGGTTACTCCTACAATGAGCAGTTCTTC CASSHQRGYSYNEQFF
TRBJ2-5 - 14 TRBV7-3 - TGTGCCAGCAGCCTCGGGCCAGCCCAAGAGACCCAGTACTTC CASSLGPAQETQYF
TRBJ2-3 - 15 TRBV6-5 - TGTGCCAGCAGTTATAGGGAGTCTAGCACAGATACGCAGTATTTT CASSYRESSTDTQYF
TRBJ1-4 - 15 TRBV5-1 - TGCGCCAGCAGCCCGGTCCCGGGATATAATGAAAAACTGTTTTTT CASSPVPGYNEKLFF
TRBJ2-1 TRBD1 15 TRBV29-1 - TGCAGCGTTGAAGATCCGGACAGGGCCTACAATGAGCAGTTCTTC CSVEDPDRAYNEQFF
TRBJ1-1 TRBD1 15 TRBV6-4 - TGTGCCAGCAGTGAGGGGACAGGGGGAAGGGCTGAAGCTTTCTTT CASSEGTGGRAEAFF
TRBJ2-7 TRBD2 15 TRBV19 - TGTGCCAGTAGGCCGACTAGCGGGGCATCCTACGAGCAGTACTTC CASRPTSGASYEQYF
TRBJ2-2 TRBD1 15 TRBV19 - TGTGCCAGTAGTATCTTAGGGGGCGTCACCGGGGAGCTGTTTTTT CASSILGGVTGELFF
TRBJ1-2 - 14 TRBV7-9 once TGTGCCAGCAGCTTAGCGGCGGCAGACTATGGCTACACCTTC CASSLAAADYGYTF